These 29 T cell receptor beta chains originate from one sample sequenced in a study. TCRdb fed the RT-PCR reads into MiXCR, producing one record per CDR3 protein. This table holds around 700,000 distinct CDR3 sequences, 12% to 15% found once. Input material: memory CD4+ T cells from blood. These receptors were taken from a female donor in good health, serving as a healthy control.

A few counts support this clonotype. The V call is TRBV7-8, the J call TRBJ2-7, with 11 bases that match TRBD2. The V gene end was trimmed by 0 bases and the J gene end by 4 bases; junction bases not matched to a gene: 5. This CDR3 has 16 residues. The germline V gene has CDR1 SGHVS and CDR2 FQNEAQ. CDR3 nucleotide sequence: TGTGCCAGCAGCTTAGCCCCGGCTAGCGGGAGGTACGAGCAGTACTTC. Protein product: CASSLAPASGRYEQYF.

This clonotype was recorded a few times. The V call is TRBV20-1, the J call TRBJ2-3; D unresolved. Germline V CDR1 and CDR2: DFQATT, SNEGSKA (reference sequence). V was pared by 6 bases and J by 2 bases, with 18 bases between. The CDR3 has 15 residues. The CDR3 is CSALEAGHPTDTQYF. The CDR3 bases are TGCAGTGCCCTGGAAGCAGGCCATCCCACAGATACGCAGTATTTT.

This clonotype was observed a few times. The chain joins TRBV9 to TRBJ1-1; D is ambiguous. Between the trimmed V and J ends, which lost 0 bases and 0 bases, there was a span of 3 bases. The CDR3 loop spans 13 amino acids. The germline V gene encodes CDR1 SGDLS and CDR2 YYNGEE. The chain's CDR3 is CASSVDVNTEAFF. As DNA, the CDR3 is TGTGCCAGCAGCGTAGACGTGAACACTGAAGCTTTCTTT.

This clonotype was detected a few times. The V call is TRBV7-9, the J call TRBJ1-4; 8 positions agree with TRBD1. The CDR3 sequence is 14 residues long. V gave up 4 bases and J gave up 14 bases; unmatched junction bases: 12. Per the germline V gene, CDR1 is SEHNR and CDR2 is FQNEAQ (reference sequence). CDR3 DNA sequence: TGTGCCAGCAGCTGGCCGACAGACAGGGGTTTGCTGTTTTTT. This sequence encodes CASSWPTDRGLLFF. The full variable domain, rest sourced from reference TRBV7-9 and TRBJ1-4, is DTGVSQNPRHKITKRGQNVTFRCDPISEHNRLYWYRQTLGQGPEFLTYFQNEAQLEKSRLLSDRFSAERPKGSFSTLEIQRTEQGDSAMYLCASSWPTDRGLLFFGSGTQLSVL.

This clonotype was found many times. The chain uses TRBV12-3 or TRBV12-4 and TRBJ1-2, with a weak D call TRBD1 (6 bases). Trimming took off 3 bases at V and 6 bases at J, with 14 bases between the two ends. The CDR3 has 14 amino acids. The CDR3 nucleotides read TGTGCCAGCAGTTTCGGGGGGCAGGTGGATGGCTACACCTTC. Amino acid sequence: CASSFGGQVDGYTF.

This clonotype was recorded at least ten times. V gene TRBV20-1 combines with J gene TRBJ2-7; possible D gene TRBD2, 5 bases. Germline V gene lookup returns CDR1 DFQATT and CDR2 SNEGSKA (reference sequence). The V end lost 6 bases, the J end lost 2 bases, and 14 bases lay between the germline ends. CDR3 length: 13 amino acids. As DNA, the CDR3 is TGCAGTGCCCCGGACGGGGTGGCCTACGAGCAGTACTTC. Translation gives CSAPDGVAYEQYF.

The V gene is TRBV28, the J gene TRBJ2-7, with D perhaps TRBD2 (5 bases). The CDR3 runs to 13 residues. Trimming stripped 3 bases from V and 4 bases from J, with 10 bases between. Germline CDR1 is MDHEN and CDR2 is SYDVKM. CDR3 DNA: TGTGCCAGCAGTTTCCGGGAATTATACGAGCAGTACTTC. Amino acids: CASSFRELYEQYF.

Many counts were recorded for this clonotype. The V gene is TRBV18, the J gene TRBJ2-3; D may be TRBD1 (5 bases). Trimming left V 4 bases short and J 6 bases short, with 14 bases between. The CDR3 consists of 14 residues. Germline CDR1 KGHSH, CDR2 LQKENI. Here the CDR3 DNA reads TGTGCCAGCTCACTGGACGCAGGGCCGGATACGCAGTATTTT. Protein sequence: CASSLDAGPDTQYF.

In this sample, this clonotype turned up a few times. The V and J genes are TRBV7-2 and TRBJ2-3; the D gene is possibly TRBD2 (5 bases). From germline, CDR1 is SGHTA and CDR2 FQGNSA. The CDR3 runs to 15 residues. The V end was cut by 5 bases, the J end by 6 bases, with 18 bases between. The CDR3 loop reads CASSRDLASLDTQYF. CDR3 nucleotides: TGTGCCAGCAGCCGAGACCTGGCTAGCCTGGATACGCAGTATTTT.

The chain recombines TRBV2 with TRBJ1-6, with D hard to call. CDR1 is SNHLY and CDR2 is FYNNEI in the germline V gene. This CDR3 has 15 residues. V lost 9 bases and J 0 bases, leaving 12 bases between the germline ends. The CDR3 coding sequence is TGTGCCAGATCCTCTCTAGGCTCCTATAATTCACCCCTCCACTTT. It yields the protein CARSSLGSYNSPLHF.

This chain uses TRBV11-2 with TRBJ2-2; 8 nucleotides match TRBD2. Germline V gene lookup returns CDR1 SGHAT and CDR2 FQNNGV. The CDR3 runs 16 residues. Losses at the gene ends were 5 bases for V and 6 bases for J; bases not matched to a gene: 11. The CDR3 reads CASSPRGTSVPGELFF. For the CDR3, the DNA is TGTGCCAGCAGCCCCCGGGGGACTAGTGTTCCCGGGGAGCTGTTTTTT.

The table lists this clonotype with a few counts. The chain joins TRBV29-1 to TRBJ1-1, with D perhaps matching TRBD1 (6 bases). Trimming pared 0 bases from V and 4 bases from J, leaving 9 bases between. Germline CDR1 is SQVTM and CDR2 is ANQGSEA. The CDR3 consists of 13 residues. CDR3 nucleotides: TGCAGCGTTGAAGATAGGGGGTTCACTGAAGCTTTCTTT. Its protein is CSVEDRGFTEAFF.

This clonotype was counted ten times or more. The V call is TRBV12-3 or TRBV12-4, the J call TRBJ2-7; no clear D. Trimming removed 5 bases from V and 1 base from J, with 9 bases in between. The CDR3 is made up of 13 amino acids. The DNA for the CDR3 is TGTGCCAGCAGTCTCCACAGTTCCTACGAGCAGTACTTC. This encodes CASSLHSSYEQYF.

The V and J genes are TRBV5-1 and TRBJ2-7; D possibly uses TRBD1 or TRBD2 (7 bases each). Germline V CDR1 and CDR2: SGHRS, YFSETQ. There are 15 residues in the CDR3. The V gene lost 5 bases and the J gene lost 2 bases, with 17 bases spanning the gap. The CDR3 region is CASRVQGGDAYEQYF. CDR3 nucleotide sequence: TGCGCCAGCAGGGTTCAGGGGGGGGATGCCTACGAGCAGTACTTC.

The CDR3 DNA follows: TGTGCCAGCAGCGGACCGGGACTGGGCCAAGAGCAGTACTTC. Amino acid sequence: CASSGPGLGQEQYF. The rearrangement joins TRBV11-2 to TRBJ2-7, with D possibly TRBD2 on 6 matching bases. There are 14 residues in the CDR3. Germline values: CDR1 SGHAT, CDR2 FQNNGV. The V end was cut by 5 bases, the J end by 7 bases, with 18 bases between.

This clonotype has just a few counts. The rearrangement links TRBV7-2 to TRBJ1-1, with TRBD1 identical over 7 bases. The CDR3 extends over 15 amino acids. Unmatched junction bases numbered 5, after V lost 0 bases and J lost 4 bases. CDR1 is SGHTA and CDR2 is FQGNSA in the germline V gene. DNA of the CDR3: TGTGCCAGCAGCTTAGCGGAACAGGGGAGCACTGAAGCTTTCTTT. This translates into CASSLAEQGSTEAFF. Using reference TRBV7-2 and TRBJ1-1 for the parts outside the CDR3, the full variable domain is GAGVSQSPSNKVTEKGKDVELRCDPISGHTALYWYRQSLGQGLEFLIYFQGNSAPDKSGLPSDRFSAERTGGSVSTLTIQRTQQEDSAVYLCASSLAEQGSTEAFFGQGTRLTVV.

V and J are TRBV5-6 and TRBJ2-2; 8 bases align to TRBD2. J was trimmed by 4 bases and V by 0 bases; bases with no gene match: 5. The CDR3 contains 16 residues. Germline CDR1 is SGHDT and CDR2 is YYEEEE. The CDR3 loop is CASSLGTSRPTGELFF. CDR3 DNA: TGTGCCAGCAGCTTGGGGACTAGCCGGCCCACCGGGGAGCTGTTTTTT.

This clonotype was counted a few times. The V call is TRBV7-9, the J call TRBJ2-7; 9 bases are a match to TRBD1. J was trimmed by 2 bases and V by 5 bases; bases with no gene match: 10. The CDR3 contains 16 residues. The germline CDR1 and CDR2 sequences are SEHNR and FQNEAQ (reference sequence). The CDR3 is CASSPNSGQGTYEQYF. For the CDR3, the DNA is TGTGCCAGCAGCCCAAACTCGGGACAGGGAACCTACGAGCAGTACTTC. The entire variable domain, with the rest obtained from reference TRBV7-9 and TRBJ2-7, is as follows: DTGVSQNPRHKITKRGQNVTFRCDPISEHNRLYWYRQTLGQGPEFLTYFQNEAQLEKSRLLSDRFSAERPKGSFSTLEIQRTEQGDSAMYLCASSPNSGQGTYEQYFGPGTRLTVT.

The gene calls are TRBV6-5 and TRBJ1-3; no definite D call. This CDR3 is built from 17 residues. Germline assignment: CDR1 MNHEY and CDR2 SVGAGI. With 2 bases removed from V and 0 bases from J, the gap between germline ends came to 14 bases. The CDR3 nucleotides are TGTGCCAGCAGTTACGCGAGACGGACCTTCTCTGGAAACACCATATATTTT. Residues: CASSYARRTFSGNTIYF.

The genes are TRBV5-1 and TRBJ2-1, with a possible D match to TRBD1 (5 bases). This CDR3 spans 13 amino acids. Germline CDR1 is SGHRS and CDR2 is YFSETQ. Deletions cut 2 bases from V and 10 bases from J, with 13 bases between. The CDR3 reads CASSLKQAGEQFF. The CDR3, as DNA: TGCGCCAGCAGCTTAAAACAGGCTGGAGAGCAGTTCTTC.

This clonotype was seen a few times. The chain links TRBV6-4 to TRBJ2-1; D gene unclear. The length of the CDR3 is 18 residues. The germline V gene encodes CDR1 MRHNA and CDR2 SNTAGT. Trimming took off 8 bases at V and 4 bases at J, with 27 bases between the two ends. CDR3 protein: CASAPPKSGYVSYNEQFF. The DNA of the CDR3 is TGTGCCAGCGCCCCCCCTAAAAGTGGGTACGTTTCTTACAATGAGCAGTTCTTC.

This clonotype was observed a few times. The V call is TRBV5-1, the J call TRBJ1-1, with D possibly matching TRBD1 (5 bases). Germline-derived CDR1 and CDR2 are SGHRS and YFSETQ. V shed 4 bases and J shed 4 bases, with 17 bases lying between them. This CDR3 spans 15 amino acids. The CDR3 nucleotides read TGCGCCAGCAGCGAGGGACCGGGGATTTCCACTGAAGCTTTCTTT. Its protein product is CASSEGPGISTEAFF. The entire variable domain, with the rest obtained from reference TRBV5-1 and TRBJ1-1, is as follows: KAGVTQTPRYLIKTRGQQVTLSCSPISGHRSVSWYQQTPGQGLQFLFEYFSETQRNKGNFPGRFSGRQFSNSRSEMNVSTLELGDSALYLCASSEGPGISTEAFFGQGTRLTVV.

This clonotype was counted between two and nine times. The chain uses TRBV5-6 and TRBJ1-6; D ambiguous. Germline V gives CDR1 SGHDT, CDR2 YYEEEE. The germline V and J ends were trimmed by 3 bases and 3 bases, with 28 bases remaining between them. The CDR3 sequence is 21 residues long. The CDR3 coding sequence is TGTGCCAGCAGCTCCGTCGGTCCGGGGAGTAGGGCCCGTGACTATAATTCACCCCTCCACTTT. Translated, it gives CASSSVGPGSRARDYNSPLHF.

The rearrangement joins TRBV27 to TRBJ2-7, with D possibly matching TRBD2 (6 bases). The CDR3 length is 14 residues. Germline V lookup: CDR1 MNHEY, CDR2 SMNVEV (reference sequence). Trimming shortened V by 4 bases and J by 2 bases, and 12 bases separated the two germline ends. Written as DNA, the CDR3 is TGTGCCAGCAGTTATAGGAGGGTCACCTACGAGCAGTACTTC. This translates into CASSYRRVTYEQYF.

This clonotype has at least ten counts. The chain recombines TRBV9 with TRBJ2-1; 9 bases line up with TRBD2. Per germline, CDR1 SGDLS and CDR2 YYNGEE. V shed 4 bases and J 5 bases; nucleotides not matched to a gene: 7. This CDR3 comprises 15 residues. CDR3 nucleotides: TGTGCCAGCAGCCGCTCCGTAGCGGGAGACAATGAGCAGTTCTTC. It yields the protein CASSRSVAGDNEQFF.

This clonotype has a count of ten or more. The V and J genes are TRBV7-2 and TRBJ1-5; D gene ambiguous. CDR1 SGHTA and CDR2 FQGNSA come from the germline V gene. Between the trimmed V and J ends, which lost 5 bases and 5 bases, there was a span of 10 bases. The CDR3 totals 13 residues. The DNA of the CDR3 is TGTGCCAGCAGCCTATTTAGGGATCAGCCCCAGCATTTT. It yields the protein CASSLFRDQPQHF.

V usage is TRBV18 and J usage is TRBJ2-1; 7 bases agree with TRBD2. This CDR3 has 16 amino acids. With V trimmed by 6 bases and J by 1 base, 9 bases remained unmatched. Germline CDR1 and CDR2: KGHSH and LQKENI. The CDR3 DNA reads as TGTGCCAGCTCCCCGACTGGCGGGAGTTCCTACAATGAGCAGTTCTTC. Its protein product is CASSPTGGSSYNEQFF.

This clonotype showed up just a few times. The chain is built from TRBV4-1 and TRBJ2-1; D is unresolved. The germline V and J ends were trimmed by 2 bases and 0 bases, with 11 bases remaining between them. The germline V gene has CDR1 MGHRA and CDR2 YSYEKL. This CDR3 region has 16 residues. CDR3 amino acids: CASSQSQVSSYNEQFF. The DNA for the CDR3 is TGCGCCAGCAGCCAAAGCCAGGTTAGCTCCTACAATGAGCAGTTCTTC.

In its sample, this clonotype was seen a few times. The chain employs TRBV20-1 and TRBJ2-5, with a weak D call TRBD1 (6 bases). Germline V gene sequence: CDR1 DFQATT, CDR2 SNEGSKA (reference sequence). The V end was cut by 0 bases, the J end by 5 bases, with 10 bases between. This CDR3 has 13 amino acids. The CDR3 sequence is CSARDEGEETQYF. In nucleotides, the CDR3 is TGCAGTGCTAGAGATGAGGGGGAGGAGACCCAGTACTTC.